Included here is one T cell receptor (beta chain) sequence, with context. Its antigen is still unknown. CDR3 length: 13 residues. Looked up from germline, CDR1 is SGHNT and CDR2 is YYREEE (reference sequence). With 2 bases removed from V and 9 bases from J, the gap between germline ends came to 13 bases. Clones were read by immunoSEQ multiplex PCR, and TCRdb kept only the in-frame ones, dropping some. The sample shows about 16,000 clones, approximately 94% of them seen only once. The data were taken from a study of T cells after posttransplantation cyclophosphamide. Study-wide points: Recipient CMV seropositivity and CMV reactivation strongly tracked TRB clonality. Later post-transplant blood repertoires were often dominated by donor CD8+ memory clones. Blood and skin or GI T cell repertoires showed limited TRB overlap.

The naive gate required viable CD3+CD4+ or CD3+CD8+ cells with CCR7+CD45RA+CD45RO-CD95-CD27+CD28+ phenotype. Peripheral blood was collected from the related graft donor on the marrow donation day. The sequencing input was naive CD4+ T cells sorted from blood. This chain uses TRBV5-4 with TRBJ2-3; a weak D match, TRBD2 (5 bases). This receptor was obtained from a woman in her forties or fifties in good health and a related stem cell transplant donor. The DNA of the CDR3 is TGTGCCAGCAGCTTAACGGGGATAGACACGCAGTATTTT. This gives the protein CASSLTGIDTQYF.